The 9 T cell receptor beta chains below come from one sample, sequenced in a study of Graves' ophthalmopathy and Graves' hyperthyroidism. TCR beta CDR3 amplification used RNA transcripts. HTBI primers primed a first-round RT-PCR, and a second-round multiplex PCR followed. TCRdb fed the multiplex PCR reads into MiXCR, producing one record per CDR3 protein. This sample has approximately 150,000 distinct CDR3 sequences, with 39% found just once. The sequencing sample was made of peripheral blood. Source of these receptors: a young man with Graves' ophthalmopathy.

This clonotype was seen at least ten times. The chain carries TRBV5-6 and TRBJ2-5; tentative D call: TRBD2 (5 bases). Germline-derived CDR1 and CDR2 are SGHDT and YYEEEE. V dropped 4 bases and J dropped 2 bases, with 18 bases sitting between them. This CDR3 has 16 residues. Here the CDR3 reads CASSDARGGLQETQYF. In DNA, the CDR3 is TGTGCCAGCAGCGACGCCCGAGGCGGGTTACAAGAGACCCAGTACTTC.

The J gene is TRBJ1-6, the V gene TRBV10-3, with D possibly matching TRBD1 (5 bases). Trimming removed 8 bases at V and 8 bases at J, with 16 bases between. The CDR3 consists of 14 residues. Germline V gives CDR1 ENHRY, CDR2 SYGVKD. The CDR3 DNA sequence: TGTGCCATCCGGGGGACGGGTGGGGATTCACCCCTCCACTTT. This translates into CAIRGTGGDSPLHF.

In its sample, this clonotype was seen many times. The genes are TRBV6-1 and TRBJ1-1; TRBD1 might be the D (5 bases). This CDR3 region has 13 residues. Trimming removed 2 bases at V and 10 bases at J, with 14 bases between. Germline loops: CDR1 MNHNS, CDR2 SASEGT. In nucleotides, the CDR3 is TGTGCCAGCAGTGAATGGCAGGGTCTAGGAGCTTTCTTT. This codes for CASSEWQGLGAFF.

This clonotype has at least ten counts. J is TRBJ1-2 and V is TRBV28; D ambiguous. V was clipped by 8 bases and J by 2 bases, with 9 bases between them. Germline V CDR1 and CDR2: MDHEN, SYDVKM. This CDR3 has 12 residues. CDR3 protein: CASLRENYGYTF. The CDR3 DNA is TGTGCCAGCTTGAGGGAGAACTATGGCTACACCTTC.

This clonotype was seen ten or more times. The rearrangement joins TRBV12-3 or TRBV12-4 to TRBJ1-5, with 7 bases lining up with TRBD1. With 6 bases clipped from V and 2 bases from J, the junction kept 10 bases outside the gene matches. The CDR3 covers 16 residues. The CDR3 nucleotides are TGTGCCAGCAGCCTAGGAGGGGGCGCAGGCAATCAGCCCCAGCATTTT. It translates to CASSLGGGAGNQPQHF.

The V gene is TRBV4-1, the J gene TRBJ2-7; TRBD2 agrees at 13 bases. V lost 1 base, J lost 1 base, and 13 bases stayed unmatched. Germline assignment: CDR1 MGHRA and CDR2 YSYEKL. The CDR3 length is 20 residues. The CDR3 region is CASSQGPGTSGTRGSYEQYF. For the CDR3, the DNA is TGCGCCAGCAGCCAAGGTCCGGGGACTAGCGGGACGAGGGGGTCCTACGAGCAGTACTTC.

This clonotype was seen many times. This chain links TRBV4-3 with TRBJ2-1; weak D call: TRBD2 (5 bases). Trimming removed 1 base at V and 3 bases at J, with 10 bases between. Per the germline V gene, CDR1 is LGHNA and CDR2 is YSLEER. The CDR3 runs 15 residues. The CDR3, as DNA: TGCGCCAGCAGCCAAGCGGCGGGCTACTACAATGAGCAGTTCTTC. It translates to CASSQAAGYYNEQFF.

CDR3 sequence: CSAPGSSGNTIYF. The CDR3 nucleotides are TGCAGTGCTCCAGGTAGCTCTGGAAACACCATATATTTT. V and J are TRBV20-1 and TRBJ1-3, with D hard to call. The V gene lost 5 bases and the J gene lost 0 bases, with 8 bases spanning the gap. Germline CDR1 reads DFQATT; CDR2 reads SNEGSKA (reference sequence). This CDR3 spans 13 amino acids.

At least ten counts were recorded for this clonotype. This sequence joins TRBV7-2 and TRBJ1-2; TRBD1 agrees at 10 bases. Germline V lookup: CDR1 SGHTA, CDR2 FQGNSA. The CDR3 runs 13 residues. Trimming cost V 4 bases and J 5 bases; bases outside gene matches: 1. This CDR3 is CASSSGQGYGYTF. The CDR3 DNA reads TGTGCCAGCAGCTCGGGACAGGGGTATGGCTACACCTTC.